These 28 T cell receptor beta chains were sequenced from one sample in a study of cytomegalovirus exposure and HLA in healthy donors. The assay was immunoSEQ multiplex PCR, and TCRdb's table has in-frame clones only and misses some. The sample has tens of thousands of clones, 97% seen once; the top ten hold 9.5% to 10%. The specimen was PBMCs. The receptors were gathered from a man between 25 and 39 years old in good health and CMV-seropositive.

The gene calls are TRBV5-1 and TRBJ2-1, with D maybe TRBD2 (5 bases). Per the germline V gene, CDR1 is SGHRS and CDR2 is YFSETQ. CDR3 length: 13 amino acids. Deletions cut 1 base from V and 5 bases from J, with 7 bases between. The CDR3 bases are TGCGCCAGCAGCTTGAGCGGCCACAATGAGCAGTTCTTC. Translated, it gives CASSLSGHNEQFF. Full variable domain (rest looked up from reference TRBV5-1 and TRBJ2-1): KAGVTQTPRYLIKTRGQQVTLSCSPISGHRSVSWYQQTPGQGLQFLFEYFSETQRNKGNFPGRFSGRQFSNSRSEMNVSTLELGDSALYLCASSLSGHNEQFFGPGTRLTVL.

The V and J genes are TRBV7-2 and TRBJ2-1, with 8 positions matching TRBD2. V lost 7 bases to trimming and J lost 2 bases; unmatched junction nucleotides: 4. Germline values: CDR1 SGHTA, CDR2 FQGNSA. The CDR3 loop spans 14 amino acids. CDR3 region: CASTSGPTYNEQFF. The CDR3 coding sequence is TGTGCCAGCACTAGCGGGCCCACCTACAATGAGCAGTTCTTC.

This clone was recorded only once. V gene TRBV7-9 combines with J gene TRBJ2-2, with a weak D call TRBD1 (6 bases). Germline CDR1 reads SEHNR; CDR2 reads FQNEAQ (reference sequence). The V end lost 2 bases, the J end lost 2 bases, and 9 bases lay between the germline ends. CDR3 length: 15 amino acids. CDR3 in DNA: TGTGCCAGCAGCTTAACGGACAGCAACACCGGGGAGCTGTTTTTT. This translates into CASSLTDSNTGELFF. The full variable domain, rest sourced from reference TRBV7-9 and TRBJ2-2, is DTGVSQNPRHKITKRGQNVTFRCDPISEHNRLYWYRQTLGQGPEFLTYFQNEAQLEKSRLLSDRFSAERPKGSFSTLEIQRTEQGDSAMYLCASSLTDSNTGELFFGEGSRLTVL.

This chain connects TRBV5-4 to TRBJ2-3; 14 positions match TRBD2. This CDR3 spans 19 amino acids. Germline-derived CDR1 and CDR2 are SGHNT and YYREEE (reference sequence). V lost 5 bases, J lost 2 bases, and 13 bases stayed unmatched. CDR3 amino acids: CASRAGLAGVSGYTDTQYF. CDR3 nucleotide sequence: TGTGCCAGCAGGGCGGGACTAGCGGGAGTATCGGGTTACACAGATACGCAGTATTTT.

CDR3 in DNA: TGTGCCAGCAGTAGACAGGGCTACTATGGCTACACCTTC. Amino acid sequence: CASSRQGYYGYTF. The chain links TRBV25-1 to TRBJ1-2, with 7 bases aligning to TRBD1. V lost 5 bases and J lost 3; bases outside the gene matches: 3. Germline V gene lookup returns CDR1 MGHDK and CDR2 SYGVNS. This CDR3 contains 13 residues.

The chain recombines TRBV29-1 with TRBJ2-7, with 7 bases fitting TRBD2. Germline loops: CDR1 SQVTM, CDR2 ANQGSEA. V trimming: 4 bases; J trimming: 4 bases; junction bases outside the gene matches: 1. The CDR3 is made up of 11 amino acids. CDR3 sequence reads: CSVVLAYEQYF. CDR3 DNA sequence: TGCAGCGTTGTACTAGCGTACGAGCAGTACTTC.

The chain uses TRBV2 and TRBJ1-5, with a tentative D call TRBD1 (5 bases). V was shortened by 3 bases and J by 4 bases, with 13 bases between the two germline ends. Germline values: CDR1 SNHLY, CDR2 FYNNEI. CDR3 length equals 15 residues. DNA for the CDR3: TGTGCCAGCAGTGAGTCCGTTAGGGGAAATCAGCCCCAGCATTTT. It yields the protein CASSESVRGNQPQHF.

This chain uses TRBV7-9 with TRBJ1-5; weak D call: TRBD1 (5 bases). CDR1 and CDR2 from the germline V gene are SEHNR and FQNEAQ (reference sequence). The CDR3 has 13 residues. The V end lost 3 bases, the J end lost 5 bases, and 8 bases lay between the germline ends. The CDR3 sequence is CASSFTGDQPQHF. The CDR3 bases are TGTGCCAGCAGCTTTACGGGGGATCAGCCCCAGCATTTT.

V gene TRBV15 combines with J gene TRBJ2-7; 7 nucleotides line up with TRBD1. The CDR3 loop spans 15 amino acids. Germline V CDR1 and CDR2: LNHNV, YYDKDF (reference sequence). The V and J ends lost 3 bases and 5 bases, in that order; junction bases with no gene match: 10. The CDR3: CATSRGGATGNEQYF. CDR3 nucleotides: TGTGCCACCAGCAGGGGTGGGGCGACAGGGAACGAGCAGTACTTC.

CDR3 amino acids: CASSLGASGSTDTQYF. For the CDR3, the DNA is TGTGCCAGCAGCCTAGGTGCTAGCGGAAGCACAGATACGCAGTATTTT. The rearrangement links TRBV11-2 to TRBJ2-3, with 7 bases lining up with TRBD2. The germline CDR1 and CDR2 sequences are SGHAT and FQNNGV. Trimming cost V 5 bases and J 0 bases; bases outside gene matches: 8. CDR3 length: 16 residues.

This clone came up a few times. V usage is TRBV27 and J usage is TRBJ2-1; possible D gene TRBD2, 5 bases. CDR1 MNHEY and CDR2 SMNVEV come from the germline V gene (reference sequence). CDR3 size: 12 residues. Trimming pared 8 bases from V and 4 bases from J, leaving 9 bases between. The CDR3 sequence: CASGLVYNEQFF. In nucleotides, the CDR3 is TGTGCCAGCGGACTGGTTTACAATGAGCAGTTCTTC.

This clone is a singleton in its sample. The V gene is TRBV15, the J gene TRBJ1-2; maybe TRBD1 (6 bases). The V gene's germline CDR1 is LNHNV and CDR2 YYDKDF (reference sequence). The CDR3 has 14 amino acids. Trimming removed 2 bases from V and 5 bases from J, with 12 bases in between. CDR3 in amino acids: CATSRKDSRYGYTF. Here the CDR3 DNA reads TGTGCCACCAGCAGAAAGGACAGTCGGTATGGCTACACCTTC.

This clone appeared a single time. The rearrangement uses TRBV18 and TRBJ2-7; 9 bases align to TRBD2. Germline-derived CDR1 and CDR2 are KGHSH and LQKENI. V lost 2 bases to trimming and J lost 5 bases; unmatched junction nucleotides: 10. The CDR3 runs to 16 residues. The CDR3 protein is CASSPDTGTSSNEQYF. CDR3 coding DNA: TGTGCCAGCTCACCAGATACCGGGACTAGCAGCAACGAGCAGTACTTC. Complete variable domain (other parts from reference TRBV18 and TRBJ2-7): NAGVMQNPRHLVRRRGQEARLRCSPMKGHSHVYWYRQLPEEGLKFMVYLQKENIIDESGMPKERFSAEFPKEGPSILRIQQVVRGDSAAYFCASSPDTGTSSNEQYFGPGTRLTVT.

This chain connects TRBV19 to TRBJ1-1; unclear D gene. Trimming shortened V by 6 bases and J by 10 bases, and 12 bases separated the two germline ends. The CDR3 is 11 residues long. Germline V gene data show CDR1 as LNHDA and CDR2 as SQIVND (reference sequence). The CDR3 spells CASSDGSAAFF. The CDR3 bases are TGTGCCAGTAGCGACGGGTCAGCAGCTTTCTTT.

On this clone itself: Mismatch with germline at one junction end may stem from a read error. The J gene is TRBJ2-1, the V gene TRBV7-7; 7 nucleotides line up with TRBD1. The V gene's germline CDR1 is SSHAT and CDR2 FNYEAQ (reference sequence). The CDR3 sequence is 14 residues long. CDR3 sequence (DNA): TGTGCTAGCAGCCAGAGACAGGGATACAATGAGCAGTTCTTC. Its translation is CASSQRQGYNEQFF.

The V call is TRBV5-6, the J call TRBJ1-2; D call uncertain. The germline V gene has CDR1 SGHDT and CDR2 YYEEEE. CDR3 length: 12 residues. Trimming shortened V by 0 bases and J by 6 bases, and 6 bases separated the two germline ends. CDR3 bases: TGTGCCAGCAGCTTGGTGGCAGATGGCTACACCTTC. Encoded protein: CASSLVADGYTF.

The chain is built from TRBV27 and TRBJ2-2; 7 nucleotides match TRBD2. Germline loops: CDR1 MNHEY, CDR2 SMNVEV (reference sequence). Trimming cost V 4 bases and J 1 base; bases outside gene matches: 6. This CDR3 has 16 amino acids. CDR3 bases: TGTGCCAGCAGTTCCTTACTAGCGCAGAACACCGGGGAGCTGTTTTTT. Translating gives CASSSLLAQNTGELFF.

The chain is built from TRBV9 and TRBJ2-3; 10 bases fit TRBD2. Trimming at V came to 4 bases and at J to 3 bases, leaving 17 bases not matched to a gene. The CDR3 has 19 residues. The germline CDR1 and CDR2 sequences are SGDLS and YYNGEE. This CDR3 reads CASSPFGLAGEGGTDTQYF. CDR3 bases: TGTGCCAGCAGCCCCTTCGGGCTAGCGGGAGAAGGGGGAACAGATACGCAGTATTTT.

This clone was observed a single time. The chain is built from TRBV28 and TRBJ1-1; maybe TRBD1 (5 bases). From germline, CDR1 is MDHEN and CDR2 SYDVKM. V shed 7 bases and J shed 0 bases, with 15 bases lying between them. The CDR3 consists of 15 residues. The CDR3 coding sequence is TGTGCCAGCACCTTGGGAGGGGCCTTGAACACTGAAGCTTTCTTT. Encoded protein: CASTLGGALNTEAFF.

The chain combines TRBV5-6 with TRBJ1-2; 9 positions agree with TRBD1. The CDR3 totals 14 residues. V lost 2 bases and J lost 7; bases outside the gene matches: 6. Germline loops: CDR1 SGHDT, CDR2 YYEEEE. The CDR3 DNA reads as TGTGCCAGCAGCTTTGAAACAGGGGGCCTTGGCTACACCTTC. The encoded protein is CASSFETGGLGYTF.

This clone showed up just once. V usage is TRBV9 and J usage is TRBJ2-3, with 12 bases lining up with TRBD2. This CDR3 has 15 residues. J lost 5 bases, V lost 4 bases, and 5 bases had no gene match. Germline lookup yields CDR1 SGDLS and CDR2 YYNGEE. DNA of the CDR3: TGTGCCAGCAGCCTAGCGGGAGGGCCGATAGATACGCAGTATTTT. Amino acids: CASSLAGGPIDTQYF. Full variable domain (missing parts from reference TRBV9 and TRBJ2-3): DSGVTQTPKHLITATGQRVTLRCSPRSGDLSVYWYQQSLDQGLQFLIQYYNGEERAKGNILERFSAQQFPDLHSELNLSSLELGDSALYFCASSLAGGPIDTQYFGPGTRLTVL.

This clone was found once. The CDR3 region is CASSLTAGELFF. DNA of the CDR3: TGTGCCAGCAGCCTTACTGCCGGGGAGCTGTTTTTT. The chain has TRBV6-5 and TRBJ2-2; D ambiguous. The germline V and J ends were trimmed by 6 bases and 6 bases, with 8 bases remaining between them. Germline loops: CDR1 MNHEY, CDR2 SVGAGI. This CDR3 has 12 amino acids.

V and J are TRBV5-1 and TRBJ2-7, with D perhaps matching TRBD1 (5 bases). The CDR3 spans 15 residues. Germline CDR1 is SGHRS and CDR2 is YFSETQ. Trimming took off 1 base at V and 3 bases at J, with 14 bases between the two ends. CDR3 in DNA: TGCGCCAGCAGCTTGATCTTTGATCAGGGCTACGAGCAGTACTTC. This translates into CASSLIFDQGYEQYF. The whole variable domain, filled in from reference TRBV5-1 and TRBJ2-7, reads KAGVTQTPRYLIKTRGQQVTLSCSPISGHRSVSWYQQTPGQGLQFLFEYFSETQRNKGNFPGRFSGRQFSNSRSEMNVSTLELGDSALYLCASSLIFDQGYEQYFGPGTRLTVT.

The CDR3 sequence: CSVAVGDEQYF. The CDR3 DNA sequence: TGCAGCGTTGCCGTGGGAGACGAGCAGTACTTC. This chain connects TRBV29-1 to TRBJ2-7, with D possibly TRBD2 on 5 matching bases. Trimming removed 4 bases from V and 5 bases from J, with 9 bases in between. The CDR3 runs to 11 residues. In germline, CDR1 is SQVTM, CDR2 ANQGSEA.

The V and J genes are TRBV9 and TRBJ2-7, with a weak D call TRBD2 (6 bases). This CDR3 has 14 amino acids. Germline V lookup: CDR1 SGDLS, CDR2 YYNGEE. V was trimmed by 3 bases and J by 3 bases, leaving 13 bases between them. CDR3 protein: CASSADPGSYEQYF. The CDR3 DNA follows: TGTGCCAGCAGCGCCGATCCCGGGAGCTACGAGCAGTACTTC.

DNA for the CDR3: TGTGCCAGCAGGGACTACAGGGGAATCAATCAGCCCCAGCATTTT. It codes for CASRDYRGINQPQHF. This chain uses TRBV6-1 with TRBJ1-5; 7 bases agree with TRBD1. The CDR3 is 15 residues long. The ends lost 6 bases at V and 3 bases at J; junction bases unmatched: 8. Germline V gene data show CDR1 as MNHNS and CDR2 as SASEGT.

The chain links TRBV28 to TRBJ1-5, with D maybe TRBD1 (5 bases). Trimming stripped 5 bases from V and 6 bases from J, with 20 bases between. This CDR3 is built from 16 residues. Germline V gene lookup returns CDR1 MDHEN and CDR2 SYDVKM. The CDR3: CASSRAVGPTTQPQHF. Written as DNA, the CDR3 is TGTGCCAGCAGTCGAGCAGTGGGGCCGACCACTCAGCCCCAGCATTTT.

The genes are TRBV9 and TRBJ2-3; 11 bases are a match to TRBD2. The V segment lost 0 bases and the J segment 8 bases; nucleotides outside the gene matches: 5. In germline, CDR1 is SGDLS, CDR2 YYNGEE. This CDR3 comprises 15 residues. CDR3 protein: CASSVETSGAGTQYF. The CDR3 DNA follows: TGTGCCAGCAGCGTAGAGACTAGCGGGGCGGGTACGCAGTATTTT. The whole variable domain, remainder taken from reference TRBV9 and TRBJ2-3, is DSGVTQTPKHLITATGQRVTLRCSPRSGDLSVYWYQQSLDQGLQFLIQYYNGEERAKGNILERFSAQQFPDLHSELNLSSLELGDSALYFCASSVETSGAGTQYFGPGTRLTVL.